The rows below give T cell receptor beta chains drawn from one sample of a study of blood T cell repertoires in COVID-19. The repertoire was sequenced with immunoSEQ multiplex PCR; TCRdb's copy has only in-frame clones and lacks some. This sample has some 180,000 clones, with 82% found just once. The source material was peripheral blood. The receptors shown here come from a woman aged 55-70 years with COVID-19, enrolled during active disease. CDR3s include the opening cysteine and the closing phenylalanine or tryptophan. The D gene is left open where the match is weak. Clone size, where shown, is once, few, many, or a class for clones that have expanded.

clone_size	v_call	j_call	d_call	cdr3_nt	cdr3_aa
few	TRBV7-3	TRBJ1-1	TRBD1	TGTGCCAGCAGCCCTCGCCCAGGGGGCGGGACTGAAGCTTTCTTT	CASSPRPGGGTEAFF
NA	TRBV5-1	TRBJ2-1	NA	TGCGCCAGCAGCCCTGGGGCCCATGAGCAGTTCTTC	CASSPGAHEQFF
NA	TRBV7-9	TRBJ2-7	NA	TGTGCCAGCAGCTTAGTTTTAGAGGGCCACGAGCAGTACTTC	CASSLVLEGHEQYF
many	TRBV6-1	TRBJ1-1	NA	TGTGCCAGCAGTGATTGGGGTACGGGAACTGAAGCTTTCTTT	CASSDWGTGTEAFF
NA	TRBV2	TRBJ1-6	NA	TGTGCCAGCAGTGATCGGGGATATAATTCACCCCTCCACTTT	CASSDRGYNSPLHF
NA	TRBV29-1	TRBJ2-5	NA	TGCAGCGTCGAAGAGACCCAGTACTTC	CSVEETQYF
once	TRBV27	TRBJ2-2	TRBD2	TGTGCCAGCAGTGAACCGGGACTAGCGGGAGTCACCGGGGAGCTGTTTTTT	CASSEPGLAGVTGELFF
NA	TRBV3-1/TRBV3-2	TRBJ1-5	TRBD1	TGTGCCAGCAGTCAGACCGGGACAGGGGATCAGCCCCAGCATTTT	CASSQTGTGDQPQHF
NA	TRBV30	TRBJ1-2	TRBD1	TGTGCCTGGTACCGGGACAGGGATGGCTACACCTTC	CAWYRDRDGYTF
NA	TRBV6-2/TRBV6-3	TRBJ1-2	NA	TGTGCCAGCAGTTGGGGCCCGGCTGGCGGCTACACCTTC	CASSWGPAGGYTF